These 12 T cell receptor beta chains share one sample of origin, sequenced in a study of OX40 agonist ivuxolimab in advanced cancers. Sequencing was performed with immunoSEQ multiplex PCR; in TCRdb, only in-frame clones are kept and a portion is missing. The sample has 55,000 to 75,000 clones, 85% to 90% seen once. Sample: CD4+ or CD8+ T cells sorted from blood, taken in a trial of the OX40 agonist ivuxolimab. Source of these receptors: an adult with an advanced solid tumor such as melanoma, head and neck, liver or kidney cancer.

This chain links TRBV28 with TRBJ2-2, with D perhaps TRBD1 (6 bases). The germline CDR1 and CDR2 sequences are MDHEN and SYDVKM. This CDR3 is built from 15 residues. V lost 7 bases to trimming and J lost 1 base, with 13 bases between them. This chain's CDR3 is CASTPRRGNTGELFF. CDR3 nucleotides: TGTGCCAGCACCCCCCGCAGGGGGAACACCGGGGAGCTGTTTTTT.

The rearrangement joins TRBV27 to TRBJ2-1; D not certain. The CDR3 runs to 16 residues. Trimming pared 0 bases from V and 4 bases from J, leaving 13 bases between. CDR1 is MNHEY and CDR2 is SMNVEV in the germline V gene (reference sequence). The CDR3 nucleotides are TGTGCCAGCAGTTTATCCTCCTCAATCGGGTACAATGAGCAGTTCTTC. It encodes CASSLSSSIGYNEQFF.

This clone was seen a single time. V and J are TRBV18 and TRBJ2-6; tentatively, D is TRBD1 (5 bases). Germline assignment: CDR1 KGHSH and CDR2 LQKENI. The CDR3 sequence is 16 residues long. V was pared by 2 bases and J by 0 bases, with 8 bases between. The CDR3 sequence: CASSPGAFSGANVLTF. For the CDR3, the DNA is TGTGCCAGCTCACCAGGGGCGTTCTCTGGGGCCAACGTCCTGACTTTC.

The chain employs TRBV6-1 and TRBJ2-7, with D tentatively TRBD2 (5 bases). The CDR3 is made up of 12 amino acids. The germline gives CDR1 MNHNS, CDR2 SASEGT. Trimming stripped 10 bases from V and 1 base from J, with 11 bases between. The DNA for the CDR3 is TGTGCCACCCTTAGAGGGTCCTACGAGCAGTACTTC. Encoded protein: CATLRGSYEQYF.

The V and J genes are TRBV7-2 and TRBJ2-7; D possibly uses TRBD1 or TRBD2 (5 bases each). Per the germline V gene, CDR1 is SGHTA and CDR2 is FQGNSA. There are 16 residues in the CDR3. V was trimmed by 9 bases and J by 6 bases, leaving 27 bases between them. As DNA, the CDR3 is TGTGCCAGAATCCTTCTAGGGGAGAGGTGCTATGTCGAGCAGTACTTC. Translating it yields CARILLGERCYVEQYF.

This chain joins TRBV6-5 and TRBJ1-4; D perhaps matches TRBD1 (6 bases). V was trimmed by 4 bases and J by 4 bases, leaving 16 bases between them. CDR3 length: 16 residues. The germline V gene has CDR1 MNHEY and CDR2 SVGAGI. DNA for the CDR3: TGTGCCAGCAGTTTGACAGGTTTCTGGAATAATGAAAAACTGTTTTTT. It is translated as CASSLTGFWNNEKLFF.

The chain recombines TRBV5-1 with TRBJ2-7, with 13 bases lining up with TRBD2. The J segment lost 4 bases and the V segment lost 3 bases, leaving 7 bases of the junction unmatched. The CDR3 has 16 amino acids. Germline assignment: CDR1 SGHRS and CDR2 YFSETQ. CDR3 residues: CASSSNLLAGGYEQYF. In DNA, the CDR3 is TGCGCCAGCAGCTCGAATTTACTAGCGGGAGGGTACGAGCAGTACTTC.

This clone was observed once. V and J are TRBV6-6 and TRBJ1-1; 8 bases agree with TRBD1. Germline V gene data show CDR1 as MNHNY and CDR2 as SVGAGI (reference sequence). This CDR3 has 14 amino acids. The junction had 8 bases not matched to a gene; V was cut back by 5 bases and J by 6 bases. CDR3 residues: CASSPPGQGPEAFF. CDR3 DNA sequence: TGTGCCAGCAGTCCTCCAGGACAGGGACCTGAAGCTTTCTTT.

The CDR3: CASNEKREGWQETQYF. The CDR3 coding sequence is TGCGCCAGCAATGAAAAGCGGGAGGGCTGGCAGGAGACCCAGTACTTC. V and J are TRBV10-1 and TRBJ2-5, with 10 bases that match TRBD2. In germline, CDR1 is WNHNN, CDR2 SYGVQD (reference sequence). Trimming cost V 7 bases and J 5 bases; bases outside gene matches: 13. The CDR3 has 16 residues.

The V and J genes are TRBV7-2 and TRBJ2-3; D is unclear. The CDR3 length is 15 residues. In germline, CDR1 is SGHTA, CDR2 FQGNSA. Trimming removed 5 bases from V and 2 bases from J, with 14 bases in between. The DNA for the CDR3 is TGTGCCAGCAGCCTCGAGACCCTATACACAGATACGCAGTATTTT. It is translated as CASSLETLYTDTQYF.

The gene calls are TRBV6-1 and TRBJ2-6; maybe TRBD2 (6 bases). This CDR3 contains 14 residues. The ends were cut back, 7 bases at V and 4 bases at J, with 11 bases in the middle. Germline V gene sequence: CDR1 MNHNS, CDR2 SASEGT. The chain's CDR3 is CASTLREGANVLTF. Here the CDR3 DNA reads TGTGCCAGCACCCTACGGGAGGGGGCCAACGTCCTGACTTTC.

The chain uses TRBV10-3 and TRBJ2-1, with 12 positions matching TRBD2. J lost 6 bases, V lost 3 bases, and 6 bases had no gene match. The CDR3 is 16 residues long. CDR1 is ENHRY, CDR2 SYGVKD, per germline. CDR3 amino acids: CAISEPSGRDPNEQFF. The CDR3 DNA reads TGTGCCATCAGTGAACCTAGCGGGAGGGATCCCAATGAGCAGTTCTTC.